A selection of T cell receptor beta chains follows, all from one sample in a study of T-cell reconstitution after alpha-beta-depleted transplantation in children. TCRdb redid the calling of the PCR reads with MiXCR, one entry per CDR3 protein. The table includes roughly 610,000 distinct CDR3 sequences, roughly a tenth detected once. This specimen was PBMCs from the stem cell graft donor, taken from the stem cell graft. These receptors were taken from a human donor who donated a stem cell graft to a child with acute myeloid leukemia. Both conserved end residues are part of each CDR3. The order of the fields is D gene, clone size, J gene, V gene, CDR3 protein, CDR3 DNA. A D gene is named only where the DNA matches it firmly. Some rows have no size entry. The others give once, few or many, or a class for an expanded clone.

- | - | TRBJ1-5 | TRBV14 | CASSRGGFQPQHF | TGTGCCAGCAGTCGAGGGGGATTTCAGCCCCAGCATTTT
- | many | TRBJ2-1 | TRBV27 | CASSLRSGEQFF | TGTGCCAGCAGTTTACGTTCCGGAGAGCAGTTCTTC
TRBD2 | - | TRBJ2-7 | TRBV5-1 | CASHPEAGESYEQYF | TGCGCCAGCCACCCCGAGGCGGGAGAATCCTACGAGCAGTACTTC
TRBD1 | few | TRBJ1-5 | TRBV11-2 | CASSLRQGAGSSNQPQHF | TGTGCCAGCAGCTTGAGACAGGGGGCAGGGTCGAGCAATCAGCCCCAGCATTTT
- | many | TRBJ1-5 | TRBV28 | CASSPRQTNSGPQHF | TGTGCCAGCAGCCCAAGACAGACCAACTCAGGGCCCCAGCATTTT
- | many | TRBJ2-7 | TRBV11-2 | CASSLDVLYEQYF | TGTGCCAGCAGCTTAGATGTCCTCTACGAGCAGTACTTC
TRBD1 | few | TRBJ2-5 | TRBV27 | CASTTLGQGFPQYF | TGTGCCAGCACCACGCTGGGACAGGGGTTTCCCCAGTACTTC
TRBD2 | - | TRBJ2-1 | TRBV5-1 | CASSSGTSGRGGEQFF | TGCGCCAGCAGCTCCGGGACTAGCGGGAGAGGTGGGGAGCAGTTCTTC
TRBD1 | few | TRBJ1-2 | TRBV9 | CASSVWDRGLHGYTF | TGTGCCAGCAGCGTATGGGACAGGGGGCTTCATGGCTACACCTTC
TRBD2 | many | TRBJ2-1 | TRBV12-3/TRBV12-4 | CASSFGLAGGNEQFF | TGCGCCAGCAGCTTTGGACTAGCGGGAGGAAATGAGCAGTTCTTC
TRBD1 | - | TRBJ2-1 | TRBV20-1 | CSASKRQGYEQFF | TGCAGTGCTAGCAAGAGACAGGGATATGAGCAGTTCTTC
TRBD2 | many | TRBJ2-7 | TRBV7-9 | CASSSTGTSSYEQYF | TGTGCCAGCAGCTCCACCGGGACTAGCTCCTACGAGCAGTACTTC
- | - | TRBJ1-1 | TRBV29-1 | CSVVKGGGVDTEAFF | TGCAGCGTTGTAAAAGGGGGTGGGGTGGACACTGAAGCTTTCTTT
- | - | TRBJ2-5 | TRBV5-1 | CASSLTELSKRETQYF | TGCGCCAGCAGCTTGACAGAACTATCCAAGAGGGAGACCCAGTACTTC
TRBD2 | many | TRBJ2-3 | TRBV5-1 | CASSLGGSGNTQYF | TGCGCCAGCAGCTTGGGGGGTAGCGGGAATACGCAGTATTTT
- | many | TRBJ2-1 | TRBV29-1 | CSGGWTRRDEQFF | TGCAGCGGGGGTTGGACCCGTAGGGATGAGCAGTTCTTC
- | - | TRBJ2-5 | TRBV18 | CASSGGAETQYF | TGTGCCAGCTCAGGAGGGGCGGAGACCCAGTACTTC
TRBD1 | few | TRBJ1-1 | TRBV29-1 | CSAARGGDTEAFF | TGCAGCGCCGCCAGGGGGGGGGACACTGAAGCTTTCTTT
- | many | TRBJ2-2 | TRBV10-3 | CAIRKKGDTGELFF | TGTGCCATCAGGAAGAAGGGGGACACCGGGGAGCTGTTTTTT
- | many | TRBJ2-7 | TRBV10-3 | CAIKEGSYEQYF | TGTGCCATCAAGGAGGGGAGCTACGAGCAGTACTTC
- | few | TRBJ2-7 | TRBV20-1 | CSARRTTGEQYF | TGCAGTGCTCGCAGGACTACGGGCGAGCAGTACTTC
- | few | TRBJ1-1 | TRBV7-3 | CASSAQRVPNTEAFF | TGTGCCAGCAGCGCGCAACGGGTACCGAACACTGAAGCTTTCTTT
TRBD2 | few | TRBJ2-3 | TRBV24-1 | CATSDTGGRAGTDTQYF | TGTGCCACCAGTGATACCGGCGGGAGGGCCGGCACAGATACGCAGTATTTT
- | few | TRBJ2-3 | TRBV21-1 | CASSIAGTSAGEASTDTQYF | TGTGCCAGCAGCATCGCCGGGACCTCAGCGGGGGAAGCTAGCACAGATACGCAGTATTTT
- | few | TRBJ2-1 | TRBV7-8 | CASRAGEYNEQFF | TGTGCCAGCAGGGCAGGGGAGTACAATGAGCAGTTCTTC
TRBD2 | many | TRBJ2-7 | TRBV28 | CASRPSAGNYEQYF | TGTGCCAGCAGACCCTCAGCGGGAAACTACGAGCAGTACTTC
TRBD1 | - | TRBJ1-1 | TRBV12-3/TRBV12-4 | CASSPRQGADTEAFF | TGTGCCAGCAGCCCCCGACAGGGGGCCGACACTGAAGCTTTCTTT
- | - | TRBJ1-5 | TRBV6-2/TRBV6-3 | CAGGRGPDGAQHF | TGTGCCGGTGGTAGAGGGCCCGATGGGGCCCAGCATTTT
- | many | TRBJ2-3 | TRBV7-2 | CASSPGDGGLSTDTQYF | TGTGCCAGCAGCCCCGGGGATGGCGGCCTTAGCACAGATACGCAGTATTTT
TRBD2 | - | TRBJ2-5 | TRBV4-2 | CASSLGSSGSPRLQETQYF | TGTGCCAGCAGCCTAGGGAGTAGCGGGAGTCCGAGACTTCAAGAGACCCAGTACTTC
- | few | TRBJ2-2 | TRBV5-1 | CASSFNSFTGELFF | TGCGCCAGCAGCTTTAACTCCTTCACCGGGGAGCTGTTTTTT
- | few | TRBJ2-5 | TRBV29-1 | CSAEGGVETQYF | TGCAGCGCCGAGGGGGGAGTGGAGACCCAGTACTTC
TRBD1 | few | TRBJ1-6 | TRBV20-1 | CSAIRTGGYSPLHF | TGCAGTGCTATAAGGACAGGGGGCTACTCACCCCTCCACTTT
- | few | TRBJ2-3 | TRBV27 | CASTDFGGGSSTDTQYF | TGTGCCAGCACTGATTTCGGCGGGGGCTCTAGCACAGATACGCAGTATTTT
TRBD2 | - | TRBJ2-3 | TRBV11-2 | CASSFTSPLAGATDTQYF | TGTGCCAGCAGCTTCACCAGCCCACTAGCGGGGGCCACAGATACGCAGTATTTT
TRBD2 | few | TRBJ2-7 | TRBV5-1 | CASSSAGTSVYEQYF | TGCGCCAGCAGCTCGGCGGGGACTAGCGTTTACGAGCAGTACTTC
TRBD2 | few | TRBJ2-7 | TRBV7-3 | CASSPAPAGAYEQYF | TGTGCCAGCAGCCCCGCACCAGCGGGAGCCTACGAGCAGTACTTC
TRBD2 | many | TRBJ2-5 | TRBV28 | CASNPFVASGTRRETQYF | TGTGCCAGCAACCCCTTCGTGGCTAGCGGGACCAGGCGGGAGACCCAGTACTTC